This TCR beta chain was profiled in a study of T cell responses to AZD1222 COVID-19 vaccine. About the research overall: Second doses at about 4 or about 12 weeks were pooled.

There are 14 residues in the CDR3. Per the germline V gene, CDR1 is KGHDR and CDR2 is SFDVKD. Trimming took off 7 bases at V and 9 bases at J, with 20 bases between the two ends. Whole-study results and caveats: Spike-specific TCR breadth and depth grew following two AZD1222 doses. Of the AZD1222 recipients, only 5 or 6 were seropositive at baseline. Nearly half of spike-specific TCRs reportedly target variant regions that are unmutated in the B.1.351 and B.1.1.7 variants.

Regarding this clone: Its antigen is as yet unknown.

Sequencing was performed with immunoSEQ multiplex PCR; in TCRdb, only in-frame clones are kept and a portion is missing. The data show approximately 110,000 clones, about 92% seen once. The origin of this receptor is an adult in good health. J is TRBJ2-5 and V is TRBV24-1; D might be TRBD1 or TRBD2, each matching 5 bases. Sequenced material: peripheral blood, taken on day 0 of AZD1222 vaccination. In DNA, the CDR3 is TGTGCCACCAGGGCTCCGGGGAGCGAAGGGGCCCAGTACTTC. Protein: CATRAPGSEGAQYF.